The entry that follows covers one TCR beta chain sequence. Antigen specificity is unknown. This sample was taken from a study of vaccination effects on CD4 cells after COVID-19. The germline CDR1 and CDR2 sequences are GTSNPN and SVGIG (reference sequence). This CDR3 has 12 amino acids. V shed 4 bases and J shed 0 bases, with 6 bases lying between them. Expansion with viral peptide pools was applied to antigen-specific CD4+ T cells by the ViraFEST assay prior to sequencing. At the end of around 11 days of culture, CD4+ T cells were isolated. Either the BNT162b2 or mRNA-1273 vaccine was given to participants in two doses. Nucleocapsid antibody tests were negative, and the vaccine recipients had no prior SARS-CoV-2 infection. The assay was immunoSEQ multiplex PCR, and TCRdb's table has in-frame clones only and misses some. There are approximately 70,000 clones in the sample; 70% to 90% occur only once, and 1% to 1.5% lies in the top ten.

V usage is TRBV30 and J usage is TRBJ1-2; the D is unclear. Here the sequenced sample was CD4+ T cells from PBMCs cultured with HCoV-229E spike peptides, taken after COVID-19 vaccination. The TCR originated in a human donor who received a COVID-19 vaccine. CDR3 DNA sequence: TGTGCCTGGACGGTTACTAACTATGGCTACACCTTC. It specifies CAWTVTNYGYTF. Based on the CDR3 plus reference TRBV30 and TRBJ1-2, the full variable domain is SQTIHQWPATLVQPVGSPLSLECTVEGTSNPNLYWYRQAAGRGLQLLFYSVGIGQISSEVPQNLSASRPQDRQFILSSKKLLLSDSGFYLCAWTVTNYGYTFGSGTRLTVV.